Sequencing of this TCR beta chain was carried out in a study of cytomegalovirus exposure and HLA in healthy donors. General study points: It was reported in a later analysis that an Asian-associated ancestry cluster showed fewer N-insertions than the roughly 660-donor mean. Reportedly, diagnosis of cytomegalovirus status by the classifier showed high specificity and sensitivity.

With respect to this clone: Its antigen is not identified.

Primers included in the PCR were 60 Vbeta and 13 Jbeta primers. Only in-frame clones appear in the TCRdb table, and some are missing; sequencing was by immunoSEQ multiplex PCR. Counted here are 150,000 to 200,000 clones, 76% occurring once; the ten biggest clones make up about 3.1%. The CDR3 has 15 residues. Germline CDR1 SGHAT, CDR2 FQNNGV. Trimming took off 5 bases at V and 0 bases at J, with 14 bases between the two ends. The receptor was isolated from a male donor in good health and CMV-seronegative. The V and J genes are TRBV11-2 and TRBJ2-7, with a tentative D call TRBD2 (6 bases). The sample was PBMCs. CDR3 sequence: CASSSGPLDSYEQYF. CDR3 in DNA: TGTGCCAGCAGCAGCGGGCCCCTAGACTCCTACGAGCAGTACTTC.